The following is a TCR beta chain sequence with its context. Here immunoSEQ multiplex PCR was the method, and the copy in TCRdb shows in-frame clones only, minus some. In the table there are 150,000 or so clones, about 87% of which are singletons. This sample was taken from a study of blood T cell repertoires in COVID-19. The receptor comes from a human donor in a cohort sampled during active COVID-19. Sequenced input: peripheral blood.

This CDR3 reads CASSFPDRPIYGYTF. In DNA form, the CDR3 reads TGTGCCAGCAGTTTCCCAGACAGACCGATCTATGGCTACACCTTC. This rearrangement joins TRBV6-6 to TRBJ1-2; TRBD1 might be the D (5 bases). There are 15 residues in the CDR3. Trimming took 4 bases from V and 4 from J, leaving 16 bases between them. Germline V lookup: CDR1 MNHNY, CDR2 SVGAGI (reference sequence).